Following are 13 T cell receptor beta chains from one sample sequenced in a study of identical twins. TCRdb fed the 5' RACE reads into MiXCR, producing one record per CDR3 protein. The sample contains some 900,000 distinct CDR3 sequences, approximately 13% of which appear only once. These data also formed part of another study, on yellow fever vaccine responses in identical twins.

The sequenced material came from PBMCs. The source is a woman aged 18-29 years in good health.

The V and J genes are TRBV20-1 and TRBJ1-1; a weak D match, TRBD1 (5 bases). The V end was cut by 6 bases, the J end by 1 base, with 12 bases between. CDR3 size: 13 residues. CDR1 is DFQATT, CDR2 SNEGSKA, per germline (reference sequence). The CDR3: CSANTGENTEAFF. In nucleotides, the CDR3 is TGCAGTGCGAATACAGGAGAGAACACTGAAGCTTTCTTT.

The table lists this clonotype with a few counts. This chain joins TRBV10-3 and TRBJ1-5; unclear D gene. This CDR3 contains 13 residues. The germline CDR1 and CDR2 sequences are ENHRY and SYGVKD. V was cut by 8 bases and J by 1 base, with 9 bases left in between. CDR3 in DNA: TGTGCCATCTCTGGGGAGAGCAATCAGCCCCAGCATTTT. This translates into CAISGESNQPQHF.

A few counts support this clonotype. The CDR3 DNA reads as TGTGCCAGCAGTTACTCCGAAGGGGGCAGGGGCAATCAGCCCCAGCATTTT. Translating gives CASSYSEGGRGNQPQHF. The chain carries TRBV6-5 and TRBJ1-5; 7 bases line up with TRBD1. The CDR3 is made up of 17 amino acids. Germline CDR1 and CDR2: MNHEY and SVGAGI. Trimming at V came to 0 bases and at J to 2 bases, leaving 7 bases not matched to a gene.

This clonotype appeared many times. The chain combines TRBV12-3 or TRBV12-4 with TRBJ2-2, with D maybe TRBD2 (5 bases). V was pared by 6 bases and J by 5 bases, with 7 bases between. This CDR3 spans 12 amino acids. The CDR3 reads CASSPGTGELFF. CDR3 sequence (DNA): TGTGCCAGCAGCCCGGGGACCGGGGAGCTGTTTTTT.

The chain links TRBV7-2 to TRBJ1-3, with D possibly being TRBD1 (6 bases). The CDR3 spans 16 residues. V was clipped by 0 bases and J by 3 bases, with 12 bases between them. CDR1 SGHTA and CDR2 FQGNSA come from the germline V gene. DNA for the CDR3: TGTGCCAGCAGCTTAGCGGGATGGGGGCTTGGAAACACCATATATTTT. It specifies CASSLAGWGLGNTIYF. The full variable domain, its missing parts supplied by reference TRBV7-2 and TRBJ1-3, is GAGVSQSPSNKVTEKGKDVELRCDPISGHTALYWYRQSLGQGLEFLIYFQGNSAPDKSGLPSDRFSAERTGGSVSTLTIQRTQQEDSAVYLCASSLAGWGLGNTIYFGEGSWLTVV.

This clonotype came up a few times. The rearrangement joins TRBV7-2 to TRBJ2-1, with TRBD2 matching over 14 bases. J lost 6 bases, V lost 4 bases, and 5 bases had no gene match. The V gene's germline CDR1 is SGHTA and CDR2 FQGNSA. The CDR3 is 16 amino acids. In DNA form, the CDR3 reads TGTGCCAGCAGCTCCGGGACTAGCGGGGGTGCCAATGAGCAGTTCTTC. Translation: CASSSGTSGGANEQFF.

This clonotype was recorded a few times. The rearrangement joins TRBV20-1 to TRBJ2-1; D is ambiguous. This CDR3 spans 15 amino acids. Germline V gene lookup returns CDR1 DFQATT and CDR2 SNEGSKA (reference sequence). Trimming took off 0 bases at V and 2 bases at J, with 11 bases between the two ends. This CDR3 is CSARDLSQPYNEQFF. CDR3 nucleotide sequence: TGCAGTGCTAGAGATCTCTCACAGCCCTACAATGAGCAGTTCTTC.

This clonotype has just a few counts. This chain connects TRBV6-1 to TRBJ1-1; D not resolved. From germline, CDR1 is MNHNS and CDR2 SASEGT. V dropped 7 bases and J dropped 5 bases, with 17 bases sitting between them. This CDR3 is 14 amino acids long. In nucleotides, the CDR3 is TGTGCCAGCACCCTACGGAGCGGTGGGACTGAAGCTTTCTTT. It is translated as CASTLRSGGTEAFF.

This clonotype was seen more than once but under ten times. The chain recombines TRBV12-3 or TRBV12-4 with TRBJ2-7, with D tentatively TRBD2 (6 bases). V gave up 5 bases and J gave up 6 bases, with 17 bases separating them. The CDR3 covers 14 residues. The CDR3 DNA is TGTGCCAGCAGTCCTCCGGGACGGGGGAGCGAGCAGTACTTC. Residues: CASSPPGRGSEQYF.

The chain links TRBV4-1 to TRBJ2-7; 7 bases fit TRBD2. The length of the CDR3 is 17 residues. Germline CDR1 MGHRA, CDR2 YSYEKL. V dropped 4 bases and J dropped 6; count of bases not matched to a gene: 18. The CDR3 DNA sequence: TGCGCCAGCAGCCCCCAATGGGAGGGCCCTCATTTAGGCGAGCAGTACTTC. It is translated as CASSPQWEGPHLGEQYF.

Here the CDR3 reads CATSREQGVPKNIQYF. CDR3 bases: TGTGCCACCAGCAGAGAACAGGGAGTACCCAAAAACATTCAGTACTTC. The genes are TRBV15 and TRBJ2-4, with D possibly being TRBD1 (6 bases). Germline values: CDR1 LNHNV, CDR2 YYDKDF (reference sequence). The V end was cut by 0 bases, the J end by 2 bases, with 11 bases between. The CDR3 contains 16 residues.

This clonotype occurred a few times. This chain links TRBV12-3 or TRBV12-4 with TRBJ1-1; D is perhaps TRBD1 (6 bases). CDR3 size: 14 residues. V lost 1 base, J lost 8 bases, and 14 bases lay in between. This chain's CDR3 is CASSLETGLREAFF. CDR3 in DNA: TGTGCCAGCAGTTTAGAGACAGGCCTTCGGGAAGCTTTCTTT.

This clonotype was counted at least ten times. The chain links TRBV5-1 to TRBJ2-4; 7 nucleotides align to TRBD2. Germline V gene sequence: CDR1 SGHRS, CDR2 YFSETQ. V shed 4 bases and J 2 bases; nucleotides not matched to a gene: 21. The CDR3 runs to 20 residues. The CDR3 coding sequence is TGCGCCAGCAGCGGGTGGGCTAGCGGAGATATAGCAGGGACCAAAAACATTCAGTACTTC. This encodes CASSGWASGDIAGTKNIQYF. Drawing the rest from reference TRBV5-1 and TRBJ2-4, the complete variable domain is KAGVTQTPRYLIKTRGQQVTLSCSPISGHRSVSWYQQTPGQGLQFLFEYFSETQRNKGNFPGRFSGRQFSNSRSEMNVSTLELGDSALYLCASSGWASGDIAGTKNIQYFGAGTRLSVL.